This TCR beta chain appears in the sequencing data of a study of cytomegalovirus exposure and HLA in healthy donors. Study-wide background: Genotyping of under 500 donors showed that about 83% belonged to the Caucasian-associated ancestry cluster.

CDR1 is SNHLY, CDR2 FYNNEI, per germline. The J segment lost 9 bases and the V segment lost 8 bases, leaving 9 bases of the junction unmatched. The CDR3 runs 13 residues. PCR used 60 Vbeta primers and 13 Jbeta primers. Profiling relied on immunoSEQ multiplex PCR, and the TCRdb table lists in-frame clones only, not all of them. The table lists more than 95,000 clones, 55% to 65% of them singletons. Sequencing was performed on PBMCs. This clonotype originated in a woman aged 40 to 49 in good health and CMV-seropositive. This chain joins TRBV2 and TRBJ1-1; 10 bases map to TRBD1. The CDR3 nucleotides are TGTGCCAGCGCGGGGACAGGGGTCTCTAAAGCTTTCTTT. Its protein product is CASAGTGVSKAFF.